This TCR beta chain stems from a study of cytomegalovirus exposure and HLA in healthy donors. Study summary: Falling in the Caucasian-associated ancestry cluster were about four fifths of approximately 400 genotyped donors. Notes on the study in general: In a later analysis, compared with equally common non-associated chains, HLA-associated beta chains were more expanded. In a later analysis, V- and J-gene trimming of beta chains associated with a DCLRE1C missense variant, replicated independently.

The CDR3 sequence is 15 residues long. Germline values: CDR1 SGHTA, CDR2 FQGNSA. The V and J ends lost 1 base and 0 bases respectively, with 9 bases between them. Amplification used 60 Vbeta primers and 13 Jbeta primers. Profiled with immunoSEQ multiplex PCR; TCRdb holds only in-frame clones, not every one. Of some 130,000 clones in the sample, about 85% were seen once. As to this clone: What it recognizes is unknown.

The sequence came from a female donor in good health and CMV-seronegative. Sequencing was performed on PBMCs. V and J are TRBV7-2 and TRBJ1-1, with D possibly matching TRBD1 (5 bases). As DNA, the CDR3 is TGTGCCAGCAGCTTAGATCCAGGGATGAACACTGAAGCTTTCTTT. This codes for CASSLDPGMNTEAFF. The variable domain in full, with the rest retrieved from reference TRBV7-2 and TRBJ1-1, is GAGVSQSPSNKVTEKGKDVELRCDPISGHTALYWYRQSLGQGLEFLIYFQGNSAPDKSGLPSDRFSAERTGGSVSTLTIQRTQQEDSAVYLCASSLDPGMNTEAFFGQGTRLTVV.